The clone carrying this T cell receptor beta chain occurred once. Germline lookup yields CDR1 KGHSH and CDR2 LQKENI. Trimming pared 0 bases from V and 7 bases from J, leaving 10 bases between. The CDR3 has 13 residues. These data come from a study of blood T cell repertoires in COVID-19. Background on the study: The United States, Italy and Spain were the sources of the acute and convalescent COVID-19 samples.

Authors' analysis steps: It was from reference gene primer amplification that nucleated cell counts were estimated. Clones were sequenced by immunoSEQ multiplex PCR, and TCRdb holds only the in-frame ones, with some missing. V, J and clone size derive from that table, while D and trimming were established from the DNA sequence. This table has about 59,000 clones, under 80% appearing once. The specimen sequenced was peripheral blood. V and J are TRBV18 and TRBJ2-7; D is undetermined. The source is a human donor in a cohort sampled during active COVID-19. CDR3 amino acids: CASSPPIRVEQYF. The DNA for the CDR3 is TGTGCCAGCTCACCACCGATTAGAGTGGAGCAGTACTTC.